These T cell receptor beta chains were read from a single sample in a study of identical twins. TCRdb redid the calling of the 5' RACE reads with MiXCR, one entry per CDR3 protein. Among roughly 200,000 distinct CDR3 sequences listed, more than 15% were seen once. These data are also associated with another study on T cells expressing NK-cell markers.

Sample: CD8+ T cells sorted from blood. These receptors originate from a woman aged 18-35 years in good health. Both conserved end residues are part of each CDR3. A D gene is named only where the DNA matches it firmly. Only part of the rows carry a size: once, few, many, or a class if the clone is expanded.

clone_size: medium-sized; v_call: TRBV7-2; j_call: TRBJ2-3; d_call: TRBD1; cdr3_nt: TGTGCCAGCAGCTACGGACAGGGTGGGGCAGATACGCAGTATTTT; cdr3_aa: CASSYGQGGADTQYF
clone_size: NA; v_call: TRBV10-3; j_call: TRBJ2-3; d_call: NA; cdr3_nt: TGTGCCATCAGCGAAACCGCTCGGACAGTTAACACAGATACGCAGTATTTT; cdr3_aa: CAISETARTVNTDTQYF
clone_size: NA; v_call: TRBV6-2/TRBV6-3; j_call: TRBJ2-2; d_call: TRBD2; cdr3_nt: TGTGCCAGCAGATCGACCGGGACTAGCGTTAACACCGGGGAGCTGTTTTTT; cdr3_aa: CASRSTGTSVNTGELFF
clone_size: many; v_call: TRBV7-2; j_call: TRBJ2-1; d_call: NA; cdr3_nt: TGTGCCAGCAGCTTCGTTGAGCAGTTCTTC; cdr3_aa: CASSFVEQFF
clone_size: few; v_call: TRBV29-1; j_call: TRBJ2-7; d_call: TRBD2; cdr3_nt: TGCAGCGTTGAAGGTACTAGCGGGTCCTCCTACGAGCAGTACTTC; cdr3_aa: CSVEGTSGSSYEQYF
clone_size: NA; v_call: TRBV27; j_call: TRBJ1-1; d_call: NA; cdr3_nt: TGTGCCAGCGGACTAGGGGTTGGCACTGAAGCTTTCTTT; cdr3_aa: CASGLGVGTEAFF
clone_size: few; v_call: TRBV27; j_call: TRBJ2-7; d_call: TRBD1; cdr3_nt: TGTGCCAGCAGTTTCACAGCACAGGGGGCGTACGAGCAGTACTTC; cdr3_aa: CASSFTAQGAYEQYF
clone_size: NA; v_call: TRBV29-1; j_call: TRBJ1-1; d_call: NA; cdr3_nt: TGCAGCGCCGTCACAGGTGAAGCTTTCTTT; cdr3_aa: CSAVTGEAFF
clone_size: NA; v_call: TRBV6-1; j_call: TRBJ1-5; d_call: NA; cdr3_nt: TGTGCCAGCAGACAGTTCGGTGACAATCAGCCCCAGCATTTT; cdr3_aa: CASRQFGDNQPQHF
clone_size: NA; v_call: TRBV9; j_call: TRBJ2-7; d_call: TRBD2; cdr3_nt: TGTGCCAGCAGCGTAGCGGGGGGGAGCTCCTACGAGCAGTACTTC; cdr3_aa: CASSVAGGSSYEQYF
clone_size: NA; v_call: TRBV11-2; j_call: TRBJ2-1; d_call: NA; cdr3_nt: TGTGCCAGCAGCTTTGGATCGGGGACACACAATGAGCAGTTCTTC; cdr3_aa: CASSFGSGTHNEQFF
clone_size: NA; v_call: TRBV5-6; j_call: TRBJ2-1; d_call: TRBD2; cdr3_nt: TGTGCCAGCAGCTACGGACTAGCGGGGTTCAATGAGCAGTTCTTC; cdr3_aa: CASSYGLAGFNEQFF
clone_size: NA; v_call: TRBV12-3/TRBV12-4; j_call: TRBJ2-2; d_call: NA; cdr3_nt: TGTGCCAGCAGCATTCCCGGGGAGCTGTTTTTT; cdr3_aa: CASSIPGELFF
clone_size: NA; v_call: TRBV9; j_call: TRBJ2-3; d_call: TRBD2; cdr3_nt: TGTGCCAGCAGCGAACTAGCGGGAGCTAGCACAGATACGCAGTATTTT; cdr3_aa: CASSELAGASTDTQYF
clone_size: NA; v_call: TRBV6-1; j_call: TRBJ2-7; d_call: TRBD2; cdr3_nt: TGTGCCAGCAGTGAAGGGGGGGGACTGGCAGACTACGAGCAGTACTTC; cdr3_aa: CASSEGGGLADYEQYF
clone_size: few; v_call: TRBV30; j_call: TRBJ2-2; d_call: NA; cdr3_nt: TGTGCCTGGAGTGTCGTCGGGGAGCTGTTTTTT; cdr3_aa: CAWSVVGELFF
clone_size: NA; v_call: TRBV27; j_call: TRBJ2-7; d_call: NA; cdr3_nt: TGTGCCAGCAGCCCCACCCGACAGCTCTCCTACGAGCAGTACTTC; cdr3_aa: CASSPTRQLSYEQYF
clone_size: NA; v_call: TRBV7-9; j_call: TRBJ1-2; d_call: TRBD1; cdr3_nt: TGTGCCAGCAGCTGGGGACAGGGAGGGGACTATGGCTACACCTTC; cdr3_aa: CASSWGQGGDYGYTF
clone_size: few; v_call: TRBV11-2; j_call: TRBJ2-3; d_call: NA; cdr3_nt: TGTGCCAGCAGCTTAGGACAGTTCCGGACAGATACGCAGTATTTT; cdr3_aa: CASSLGQFRTDTQYF
clone_size: NA; v_call: TRBV6-5; j_call: TRBJ1-2; d_call: NA; cdr3_nt: TGTGCCAGCAGTTACTCGATCTGGTATGGCTACACCTTC; cdr3_aa: CASSYSIWYGYTF
clone_size: NA; v_call: TRBV4-3; j_call: TRBJ1-1; d_call: NA; cdr3_nt: TGCGCCAGCAGCCAAGACACGGGCGCGAACACTGAAGCTTTCTTT; cdr3_aa: CASSQDTGANTEAFF
clone_size: few; v_call: TRBV12-3/TRBV12-4; j_call: TRBJ1-2; d_call: NA; cdr3_nt: TGTGCCAGCAGCTATGGCAATAACTATGGCTACACCTTC; cdr3_aa: CASSYGNNYGYTF
clone_size: NA; v_call: TRBV27; j_call: TRBJ2-7; d_call: NA; cdr3_nt: TGTGCCAGCAGTGCCGCACCGGACGGTACCTACGAGCAGTACTTC; cdr3_aa: CASSAAPDGTYEQYF
clone_size: NA; v_call: TRBV12-3/TRBV12-4; j_call: TRBJ2-1; d_call: TRBD2; cdr3_nt: TGTGCCAGCAGGAGTACTAGCGGGGGGAGCTCCTACAATGAGCAGTTCTTC; cdr3_aa: CASRSTSGGSSYNEQFF
clone_size: few; v_call: TRBV20-1; j_call: TRBJ1-2; d_call: NA; cdr3_nt: TGCAGTGCTAGAGATCCCGGGACCTATGGCTACACCTTC; cdr3_aa: CSARDPGTYGYTF
clone_size: few; v_call: TRBV7-9; j_call: TRBJ2-7; d_call: NA; cdr3_nt: TGTGCCAGCAGCCCCCGGGCTTCGGGAGAGCAGTACTTC; cdr3_aa: CASSPRASGEQYF
clone_size: NA; v_call: TRBV27; j_call: TRBJ2-7; d_call: NA; cdr3_nt: TGTGCCAGCAGACCTGGGGCGGCGGCTACCTACGAGCAGTACTTC; cdr3_aa: CASRPGAAATYEQYF
clone_size: NA; v_call: TRBV29-1; j_call: TRBJ1-2; d_call: NA; cdr3_nt: TGCAGCGTTGTACTGGTCAGGTCCGATGGCTACACCTTC; cdr3_aa: CSVVLVRSDGYTF
clone_size: many; v_call: TRBV29-1; j_call: TRBJ2-7; d_call: NA; cdr3_nt: TGCAGCGTCGGCCGTGGGGGTTACGAGCAGTACTTC; cdr3_aa: CSVGRGGYEQYF
clone_size: NA; v_call: TRBV6-1; j_call: TRBJ2-3; d_call: NA; cdr3_nt: TGTGCCAGCAGGAAGGGCTCGTCTAGCACAGATACGCAGTATTTT; cdr3_aa: CASRKGSSSTDTQYF
clone_size: few; v_call: TRBV10-2; j_call: TRBJ2-1; d_call: NA; cdr3_nt: TGCGCCAGCAGGCGAGACAGCGCCAATGAGCAGTTCTTC; cdr3_aa: CASRRDSANEQFF
clone_size: NA; v_call: TRBV29-1; j_call: TRBJ2-2; d_call: NA; cdr3_nt: TGCAGCGTTGGGAGTCCGAACACCGGGGAGCTGTTTTTT; cdr3_aa: CSVGSPNTGELFF
clone_size: many; v_call: TRBV7-3; j_call: TRBJ2-7; d_call: TRBD2; cdr3_nt: TGTGCCAGCAGCTTAACGAGGACTAGCGGGGGTGCTTCCTACGAGCAGTACTTC; cdr3_aa: CASSLTRTSGGASYEQYF
clone_size: many; v_call: TRBV12-3/TRBV12-4; j_call: TRBJ2-2; d_call: NA; cdr3_nt: TGTGCCAGCAGTCTAGAGGGCTCCGGGGAGCTGTTTTTT; cdr3_aa: CASSLEGSGELFF
clone_size: NA; v_call: TRBV7-8; j_call: TRBJ2-7; d_call: NA; cdr3_nt: TGTGCCAGCAGCCGGACGGGACCCGAGCAGTACTTC; cdr3_aa: CASSRTGPEQYF
clone_size: few; v_call: TRBV12-3/TRBV12-4; j_call: TRBJ2-7; d_call: TRBD1; cdr3_nt: TGTGCCAGCAGTTTAGAGGGGACAGCCCGGGACTTC; cdr3_aa: CASSLEGTARDF